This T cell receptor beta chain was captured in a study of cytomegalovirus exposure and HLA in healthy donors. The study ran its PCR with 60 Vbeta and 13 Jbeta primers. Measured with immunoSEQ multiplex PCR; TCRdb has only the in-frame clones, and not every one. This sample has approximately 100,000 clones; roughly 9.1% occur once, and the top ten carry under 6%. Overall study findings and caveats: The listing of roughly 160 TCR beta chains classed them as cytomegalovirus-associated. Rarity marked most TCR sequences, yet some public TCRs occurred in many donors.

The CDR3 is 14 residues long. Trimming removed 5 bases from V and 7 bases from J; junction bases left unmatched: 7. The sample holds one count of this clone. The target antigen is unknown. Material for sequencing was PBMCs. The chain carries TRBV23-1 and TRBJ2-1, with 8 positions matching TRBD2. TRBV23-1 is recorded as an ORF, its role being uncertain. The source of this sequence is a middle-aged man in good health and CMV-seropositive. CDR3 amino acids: CASSWTSRVNEQFF. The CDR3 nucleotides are TGCGCCAGCAGTTGGACTAGCAGAGTTAATGAGCAGTTCTTC.